These 21 T cell receptor beta chains originate from one sample sequenced in a study of technical replicates of blood from a few donors. Here immunoSEQ multiplex PCR was the method, and the copy in TCRdb shows in-frame clones only, minus some. The profile shows more than 75,000 clones, under 95% of them singletons. The specimen sequenced was T cells isolated from PBMCs. The receptor source for this set is a human donor in good health.

This chain connects TRBV4-1 to TRBJ2-7, with D maybe TRBD2 (5 bases). Per the germline V gene, CDR1 is MGHRA and CDR2 is YSYEKL. This CDR3 spans 16 amino acids. V gave up 0 bases and J gave up 3 bases, with 15 bases separating them. CDR3: CASSQESHTGVYEQYF. CDR3 nucleotides: TGCGCCAGCAGCCAAGAGTCGCATACCGGGGTCTACGAGCAGTACTTC.

The chain has TRBV11-3 and TRBJ2-2, with D possibly TRBD1 on 5 matching bases. This CDR3 is built from 16 residues. Trimming took off 2 bases at V and 3 bases at J, with 13 bases between the two ends. CDR1 SGHNT and CDR2 YENEEA come from the germline V gene. CDR3: CASSLKGWLDTGELFF. The CDR3 DNA is TGTGCCAGCAGCTTAAAGGGGTGGCTGGACACCGGGGAGCTGTTTTTT. Drawing the rest from reference TRBV11-3 and TRBJ2-2, the complete variable domain is EAGVVQSPRYKIIEKKQPVAFWCNPISGHNTLYWYLQNLGQGPELLIRYENEEAVDDSQLPKDRFSAERLKGVDSTLKIQPAELGDSAVYLCASSLKGWLDTGELFFGEGSRLTVL.

The V call is TRBV5-1, the J call TRBJ2-6; a weak D match, TRBD1 (6 bases). V gave up 8 bases and J gave up 4 bases, with 19 bases separating them. This CDR3 contains 16 residues. Germline V gene lookup returns CDR1 SGHRS and CDR2 YFSETQ. For the CDR3, the DNA is TGCGCCAGTGAGACAGGACCCCGCTCCGGGGCCAACGTCCTGACTTTC. Encoded protein: CASETGPRSGANVLTF.

This clone was counted once. The chain uses TRBV11-2 and TRBJ1-2; unclear D gene. In germline, CDR1 is SGHAT, CDR2 FQNNGV. The CDR3 covers 14 residues. The V end lost 1 base, the J end lost 3 bases, and 9 bases lay between the germline ends. The CDR3 here is CASSLAGDYYGYTF. The CDR3 DNA sequence: TGTGCCAGCAGCTTAGCGGGTGACTACTATGGCTACACCTTC.

The chain links TRBV28 to TRBJ2-5, with TRBD2 identical over 15 bases. From germline, CDR1 is MDHEN and CDR2 SYDVKM. There are 16 residues in the CDR3. The ends lost 4 bases at V and 7 bases at J; junction bases unmatched: 7. CDR3 region: CASSSGTSGRRGTQYF. CDR3 in DNA: TGTGCCAGCAGTTCCGGGACTAGCGGGAGGCGGGGGACCCAGTACTTC.

The V gene is TRBV5-1, the J gene TRBJ2-1; TRBD2 agrees at 11 bases. With 4 bases clipped from V and 3 bases from J, the junction kept 6 bases outside the gene matches. The V gene's germline CDR1 is SGHRS and CDR2 YFSETQ. The CDR3 sequence is 16 residues long. The DNA of the CDR3 is TGCGCCAGCAGCCCCCCCGGGACTAGCGGCTACAATGAGCAGTTCTTC. It encodes CASSPPGTSGYNEQFF.

This chain joins TRBV5-6 and TRBJ1-1; tentative D call: TRBD1 (5 bases). Germline values: CDR1 SGHDT, CDR2 YYEEEE. CDR3 size: 12 residues. Trimming removed 3 bases at V and 11 bases at J, with 14 bases between. The CDR3 DNA sequence: TGTGCCAGCAGCTGGGGCCTCGACGACGCTTTCTTT. This codes for CASSWGLDDAFF.

The chain employs TRBV19 and TRBJ1-5; no reliable D call. CDR1 is LNHDA, CDR2 SQIVND, per germline (reference sequence). The CDR3 is 14 amino acids. Deletions cut 0 bases from V and 3 bases from J, with 6 bases between. This CDR3 is CASSIENFNQPQHF. CDR3 sequence (DNA): TGTGCCAGTAGTATAGAAAACTTCAATCAGCCCCAGCATTTT. Filled out from reference TRBV19 and TRBJ1-5, the complete variable domain reads DGGITQSPKYLFRKEGQNVTLSCEQNLNHDAMYWYRQDPGQGLRLIYYSQIVNDFQKGDIAEGYSVSREKKESFPLTVTSAQKNPTAFYLCASSIENFNQPQHFGDGTRLSIL.

The chain is built from TRBV29-1 and TRBJ2-3; no definite D call. Looked up from germline, CDR1 is SQVTM and CDR2 is ANQGSEA. V shed 5 bases and J shed 2 bases, with 14 bases lying between them. The CDR3 totals 14 residues. CDR3 nucleotides: TGCAGCGTTTTTTCCCGCGCCAACACAGATACGCAGTATTTT. It yields the protein CSVFSRANTDTQYF.

This chain connects TRBV5-1 to TRBJ2-7, with 8 bases aligning to TRBD1. Losses at the gene ends were 0 bases for V and 6 bases for J; bases not matched to a gene: 11. Germline V gene sequence: CDR1 SGHRS, CDR2 YFSETQ. The CDR3 is 16 residues long. In nucleotides, the CDR3 is TGCGCCAGCAGCTTGGCCATCGGGCCAGGGGGCTCCGAGCAGTACTTC. It encodes CASSLAIGPGGSEQYF.

This clone was seen once. The rearrangement uses TRBV27 and TRBJ2-3; D is possibly TRBD2 (6 bases). The V gene's germline CDR1 is MNHEY and CDR2 SMNVEV (reference sequence). This CDR3 is 15 amino acids long. V lost 2 bases and J lost 2, with 11 bases in between. The CDR3 DNA reads as TGTGCCAGCAGTTTAGGGCGGGAAAACACAGATACGCAGTATTTT. Translated: CASSLGRENTDTQYF.

V usage is TRBV13 and J usage is TRBJ2-7, with D perhaps matching TRBD2 (6 bases). The CDR3 contains 14 residues. The ends were cut back, 4 bases at V and 3 bases at J, with 13 bases in the middle. Germline lookup yields CDR1 PRHDT and CDR2 FYEKMQ (reference sequence). CDR3 sequence reads: CASSSRGSSYEQYF. CDR3 DNA: TGTGCCAGCAGCTCCCGGGGGTCCAGCTACGAGCAGTACTTC.

This sequence joins TRBV5-1 and TRBJ1-4; D uncertain. The V gene's germline CDR1 is SGHRS and CDR2 YFSETQ. V was cut by 7 bases and J by 0 bases, with 16 bases left in between. This CDR3 has 16 amino acids. The CDR3 is CASFGGADATNEKLFF. The CDR3 nucleotides are TGCGCCAGCTTCGGCGGAGCCGATGCAACTAATGAAAAACTGTTTTTT.

V usage is TRBV11-3 and J usage is TRBJ2-5; tentatively, D is TRBD2 (6 bases). Trimming shortened V by 4 bases and J by 5 bases, and 11 bases separated the two germline ends. Germline CDR1 SGHNT, CDR2 YENEEA. The CDR3 is 13 residues long. As DNA, the CDR3 is TGTGCCAGCAGCTCAACTGGGGGGGAGACCCAGTACTTC. Its protein is CASSSTGGETQYF.

For this clone: The germline gene is not matched at one end of the junction; a read error may be the cause. The CDR3 nucleotides are TGTGCCAGCAGATTAGATTCGGGACAGCGGCCTTTCACCTTC. Its translation is CASRLDSGQRPFTF. This chain uses TRBV7-9 with TRBJ1-2; TRBD1 aligns across 7 bases. The germline V gene encodes CDR1 SEHNR and CDR2 FQNEAQ (reference sequence). The CDR3 runs to 14 residues. Full variable domain (remainder filled in from reference TRBV7-9 and TRBJ1-2): DTGVSQNPRHKITKRGQNVTFRCDPISEHNRLYWYRQTLGQGPEFLTYFQNEAQLEKSRLLSDRFSAERPKGSFSTLEIQRTEQGDSAMYLCASRLDSGQRPFTFGSGTRLTVV.

V gene TRBV18 combines with J gene TRBJ1-3; no reliable D call. V shed 3 bases and J shed 0 bases, with 9 bases lying between them. The CDR3 has 15 amino acids. Germline-derived CDR1 and CDR2 are KGHSH and LQKENI. CDR3 DNA sequence: TGTGCCAGCTCACCTGGTCGGAGCTCTGGAAACACCATATATTTT. Protein: CASSPGRSSGNTIYF.

The rearrangement uses TRBV18 and TRBJ2-2; D not resolved. The CDR3 has 15 residues. Germline-derived CDR1 and CDR2 are KGHSH and LQKENI. Trimming took 3 bases from V and 0 from J, leaving 8 bases between them. Written as DNA, the CDR3 is TGTGCCAGCTCACCGAGTTTCTCGAACACCGGGGAGCTGTTTTTT. Its translation: CASSPSFSNTGELFF. Drawing the rest from reference TRBV18 and TRBJ2-2, the complete variable domain is NAGVMQNPRHLVRRRGQEARLRCSPMKGHSHVYWYRQLPEEGLKFMVYLQKENIIDESGMPKERFSAEFPKEGPSILRIQQVVRGDSAAYFCASSPSFSNTGELFFGEGSRLTVL.

The table lists this clone with a count of one. The chain carries TRBV18 and TRBJ2-2; 13 bases are shared with TRBD2. The germline gives CDR1 KGHSH, CDR2 LQKENI. The CDR3 consists of 17 residues. The ends lost 5 bases at V and 4 bases at J; junction bases unmatched: 7. Here the CDR3 DNA reads TGTGCCAGCTCAACCCAGGGACTAGCGGGAAGCACCGGGGAGCTGTTTTTT. It is translated as CASSTQGLAGSTGELFF.

This clone was seen just once. The chain is built from TRBV28 and TRBJ2-1; D is uncertain. The V gene lost 2 bases and the J gene lost 6 bases, with 8 bases spanning the gap. The CDR3 has 13 residues. CDR1 and CDR2 (germline): MDHEN, SYDVKM. The CDR3, as DNA: TGTGCCAGCAGTTTAGTAGCCACCAATGAGCAGTTCTTC. It is translated as CASSLVATNEQFF.

The V gene is TRBV11-2, the J gene TRBJ1-2, with 8 bases fitting TRBD1. This CDR3 has 15 amino acids. Germline CDR1 reads SGHAT; CDR2 reads FQNNGV. V trimming: 5 bases; J trimming: 2 bases; junction bases outside the gene matches: 7. For the CDR3, the DNA is TGTGCCAGCAGCCCACCCCGGGACAGGAACTATGGCTACACCTTC. Protein product: CASSPPRDRNYGYTF.

V is TRBV7-2 and J is TRBJ1-1; no clear D gene. The V end lost 9 bases, the J end lost 4 bases, and 18 bases lay between the germline ends. This CDR3 is built from 14 residues. CDR1 is SGHTA, CDR2 FQGNSA, per germline. This CDR3 reads CARPGRVRVTEAFF. As DNA, the CDR3 is TGTGCCAGGCCCGGGCGGGTTCGGGTCACTGAAGCTTTCTTT.